Presented here are 15 T cell receptor beta chains from one specimen sequenced in a study of identical twins (dated by TCRdb to 2016 to 2017). Library construction relied on 5' RACE. Sequencing relied on an Illumina HiSeq 2000. Using fastp trimming at Q25 and MiXCR clonotype assembly, TCRdb reanalyzed the public sequencing data and kept in-frame beta chains. Rows matching on CDR3 protein sequence are summarized as one entry with the most common DNA and genes. The sample contains more than 350,000 distinct CDR3 sequences, roughly 9% of them found a single time. The leading ten clones occupy 7.5% to 9.5% of the sample. Material: naive T cells sorted from blood. According to the study, the label for this sample's cell subset or site signals: cells isolated with a human naive T-cell isolation kit. The source is a woman aged 45-59 years in good health.

J is TRBJ2-5 and V is TRBV20-1, with 7 bases matching TRBD2. The CDR3 has 13 residues. Germline CDR1 and CDR2: DFQATT and SNEGSKA (reference sequence). V lost 6 bases to trimming and J lost 3 bases; unmatched junction nucleotides: 7. The DNA of the CDR3 is TGCAGTGCCTGGGCGGGAGCGAAAGAGACCCAGTACTTC. Its translation: CSAWAGAKETQYF.

This rearrangement joins TRBV28 to TRBJ2-7, with D perhaps TRBD1 or TRBD2 (7 bases each). V lost 7 bases to trimming and J lost 2 bases, with 18 bases between them. The CDR3 extends over 15 amino acids. Germline V gene lookup returns CDR1 MDHEN and CDR2 SYDVKM. In nucleotides, the CDR3 is TGTGCCAGCACTCAGGGGGGGCGGAACCCCTACGAGCAGTACTTC. It is translated as CASTQGGRNPYEQYF.

This clonotype appeared a few times. The rearrangement links TRBV7-8 to TRBJ1-2; 9 bases fit TRBD1. CDR1 and CDR2 (germline): SGHVS, FQNEAQ. The CDR3 contains 15 residues. The trim removed 6 bases at V and 1 base at J, leaving 6 bases unmatched. The CDR3 bases are TGTGCCAGCAGTTCACAGGGGGCCGTTAACTATGGCTACACCTTC. It encodes CASSSQGAVNYGYTF.

V and J are TRBV3-1 and TRBJ2-5, with 12 bases that match TRBD2. Trimming cost V 3 bases and J 5 bases; bases outside gene matches: 7. Germline values: CDR1 LGHDT, CDR2 YNNKEL (reference sequence). The CDR3 consists of 16 residues. The CDR3 DNA sequence: TGTGCCAGCAGCCATCTAGCGGGAGGGCCTTTTGAGACCCAGTACTTC. This codes for CASSHLAGGPFETQYF.

The V and J genes are TRBV28 and TRBJ2-3; TRBD2 is a possible D gene (6 bases). Trimming took 4 bases from V and 4 from J, leaving 21 bases between them. This CDR3 comprises 17 residues. Germline assignment: CDR1 MDHEN and CDR2 SYDVKM. The CDR3 DNA reads as TGTGCCAGCAGTTCCCCTAAGGCGGGGCCCCGCCCAGATACGCAGTATTTT. Protein product: CASSSPKAGPRPDTQYF.

This clonotype has ten or more counts. This rearrangement joins TRBV5-1 to TRBJ2-5, with D perhaps TRBD1 (6 bases). V gave up 1 base and J gave up 4 bases, with 20 bases separating them. CDR3 size: 17 residues. Germline CDR1 reads SGHRS; CDR2 reads YFSETQ. CDR3 loop: CASSLMGAGDLGETQYF. The CDR3 DNA sequence: TGCGCCAGCAGCTTGATGGGGGCAGGGGACCTCGGAGAGACCCAGTACTTC.

The rearrangement uses TRBV12-3 or TRBV12-4 and TRBJ2-1; a possible D gene is TRBD2 (7 bases). The CDR3 sequence is 15 residues long. V lost 8 bases, J lost 0 bases, and 14 bases lay in between. This CDR3 is CASGGRDYSYNEQFF. The CDR3 nucleotides read TGTGCCAGCGGGGGGCGGGACTACTCCTACAATGAGCAGTTCTTC.

This chain links TRBV27 with TRBJ2-1, with 9 bases fitting TRBD1. Germline assignment: CDR1 MNHEY and CDR2 SMNVEV (reference sequence). The J segment lost 4 bases and the V segment lost 5 bases, leaving 12 bases of the junction unmatched. This CDR3 region has 17 residues. As DNA, the CDR3 is TGTGCCAGCAGTCCTAGGACAGGGGTGGGCCCTTACAATGAGCAGTTCTTC. Amino acid sequence: CASSPRTGVGPYNEQFF.

This clonotype was detected only a few times. This sequence joins TRBV3-1 and TRBJ2-1; either TRBD1 or TRBD2 may supply D (5 bases each). V lost 0 bases and J 15 bases, leaving 9 bases between the germline ends. The germline V gene has CDR1 LGHDT and CDR2 YNNKEL (reference sequence). The CDR3 loop spans 11 amino acids. The CDR3 region is CASSQEGESFF. The DNA for the CDR3 is TGTGCCAGCAGCCAAGAGGGGGAGTCGTTCTTC.

This clonotype was picked up a small number of times. The genes are TRBV20-1 and TRBJ2-2, with a possible D match to TRBD2 (5 bases). CDR1 is DFQATT, CDR2 SNEGSKA, per germline (reference sequence). The length of the CDR3 is 13 residues. Trimming left V 5 bases short and J 4 bases short, with 11 bases between. The CDR3 loop reads CSALDSGTGELFF. In DNA form, the CDR3 reads TGCAGTGCTTTGGACTCGGGCACCGGGGAGCTGTTTTTT.

This sequence joins TRBV7-6 and TRBJ2-3; the match to TRBD2 covers 8 bases. V shed 6 bases, J shed 2 bases, and the junction held 4 bases outside the gene matches. From germline, CDR1 is SGHVS and CDR2 FNYEAQ. The CDR3 is made up of 14 amino acids. CDR3 DNA sequence: TGTGCCAGCAGGCCGGGAGGGACCACAGATACGCAGTATTTT. This codes for CASRPGGTTDTQYF.

This clonotype was detected many times. The rearrangement uses TRBV5-5 and TRBJ2-5; D call uncertain. The CDR3 length is 13 residues. The V and J ends lost 6 bases and 1 base respectively, with 10 bases between them. CDR1 is SGHKS and CDR2 is YYEKEE in the germline V gene (reference sequence). CDR3 in DNA: TGTGCCAGCACAGGCCACCTCCAAGAGACCCAGTACTTC. It translates to CASTGHLQETQYF. Full variable domain (rest looked up from reference TRBV5-5 and TRBJ2-5): DAGVTQSPTHLIKTRGQQVTLRCSPISGHKSVSWYQQVLGQGPQFIFQYYEKEERGRGNFPDRFSARQFPNYSSELNVNALLLGDSALYLCASTGHLQETQYFGPGTRLLVL.

This clonotype has just a few counts. V and J are TRBV24-1 and TRBJ2-1; 7 nucleotides align to TRBD1. Germline V gene data show CDR1 as KGHDR and CDR2 as SFDVKD. The CDR3 is 14 residues long. J gave up 9 bases and V 1 base, and 5 bases lay outside the gene matches. CDR3 sequence: CATSDLPTGSEQFF. The CDR3 DNA reads as TGTGCCACCAGTGATTTACCGACAGGGAGTGAGCAGTTCTTC.

This sequence joins TRBV12-3 or TRBV12-4 and TRBJ2-2; 9 bases are shared with TRBD1. The CDR3 sequence is 17 residues long. Trimming at V came to 6 bases and at J to 1 base, leaving 9 bases not matched to a gene. CDR3 DNA sequence: TGTGCCAGCAGGCCCCGGGACAGGGCAATGAACACCGGGGAGCTGTTTTTT. It codes for CASRPRDRAMNTGELFF.

This clonotype was observed many times. CDR3 DNA: TGTGCCAGCAGTGCGTACGGAAACAATCAGCCCCAGCATTTT. Residues: CASSAYGNNQPQHF. The V and J genes are TRBV27 and TRBJ1-5; D remains ambiguous. The germline V and J ends were trimmed by 5 bases and 3 bases, with 11 bases remaining between them. Germline CDR1 reads MNHEY; CDR2 reads SMNVEV (reference sequence). The CDR3 has 14 residues.